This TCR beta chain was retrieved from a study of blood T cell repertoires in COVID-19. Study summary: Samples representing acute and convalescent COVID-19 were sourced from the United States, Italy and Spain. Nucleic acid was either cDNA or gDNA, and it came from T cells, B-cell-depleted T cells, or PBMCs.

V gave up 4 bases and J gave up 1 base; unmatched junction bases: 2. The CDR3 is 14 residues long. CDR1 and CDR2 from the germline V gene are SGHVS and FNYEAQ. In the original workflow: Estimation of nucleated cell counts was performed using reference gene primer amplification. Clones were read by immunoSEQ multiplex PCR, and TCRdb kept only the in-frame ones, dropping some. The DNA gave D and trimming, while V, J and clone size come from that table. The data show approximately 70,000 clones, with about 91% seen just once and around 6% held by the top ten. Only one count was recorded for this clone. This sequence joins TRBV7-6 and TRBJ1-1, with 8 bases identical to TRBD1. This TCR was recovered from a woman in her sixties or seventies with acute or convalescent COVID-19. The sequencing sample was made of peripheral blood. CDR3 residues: CASSWGTGNTEAFF. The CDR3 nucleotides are TGTGCCAGCAGCTGGGGGACAGGGAACACTGAAGCTTTCTTT.